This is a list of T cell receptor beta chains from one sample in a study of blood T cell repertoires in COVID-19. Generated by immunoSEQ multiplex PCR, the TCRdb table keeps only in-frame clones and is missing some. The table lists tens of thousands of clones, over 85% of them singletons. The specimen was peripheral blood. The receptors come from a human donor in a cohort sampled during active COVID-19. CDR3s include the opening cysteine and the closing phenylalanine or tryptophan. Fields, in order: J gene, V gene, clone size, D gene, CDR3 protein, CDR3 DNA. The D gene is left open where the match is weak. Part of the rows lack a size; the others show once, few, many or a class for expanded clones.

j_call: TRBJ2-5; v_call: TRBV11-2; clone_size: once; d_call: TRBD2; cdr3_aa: CASSLVASGPGSAQYF; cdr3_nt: TGTGCCAGCAGCTTAGTGGCTAGCGGACCGGGGTCGGCCCAGTACTTC
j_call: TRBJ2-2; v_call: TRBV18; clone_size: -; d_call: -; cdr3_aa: CASSPRVPGTPTSGELFF; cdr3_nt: TGTGCCAGCTCACCACGGGTTCCCGGGACACCAACGTCCGGGGAGCTGTTTTTT
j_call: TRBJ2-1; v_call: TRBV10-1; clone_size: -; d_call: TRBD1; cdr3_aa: CASSRSGTGENNEQFF; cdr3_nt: TGCGCCAGCAGTCGTTCCGGGACAGGGGAAAACAATGAGCAGTTCTTC
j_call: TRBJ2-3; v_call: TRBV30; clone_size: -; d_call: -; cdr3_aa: CAWSVGVGSTDTQYF; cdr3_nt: TGTGCCTGGAGTGTAGGGGTGGGTAGCACAGATACGCAGTATTTT
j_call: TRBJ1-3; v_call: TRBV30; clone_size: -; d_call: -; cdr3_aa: CAWSVSSGHFSGNTIYF; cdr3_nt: TGTGCCTGGAGTGTTTCGTCCGGACACTTCTCTGGAAACACCATATATTTT
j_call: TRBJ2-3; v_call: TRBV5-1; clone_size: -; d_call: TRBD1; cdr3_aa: CASSGRQGTDTQYF; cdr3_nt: TGCGCCAGCAGCGGGCGACAGGGGACAGATACGCAGTATTTT
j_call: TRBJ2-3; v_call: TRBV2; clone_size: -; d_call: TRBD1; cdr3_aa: CASRGDRVQWTDTQYF; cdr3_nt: TGTGCCAGCAGGGGGGACAGGGTCCAATGGACAGATACGCAGTATTTT
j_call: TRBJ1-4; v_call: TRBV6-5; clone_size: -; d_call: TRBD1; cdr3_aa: CASSRDRDLPKLFF; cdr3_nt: TGTGCCAGCAGTCGGGACAGGGACCTACCAAAACTGTTTTTT
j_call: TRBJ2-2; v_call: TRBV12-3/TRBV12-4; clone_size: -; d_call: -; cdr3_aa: CASRPSLTGELFF; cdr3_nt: TGTGCCAGCAGACCATCCCTAACCGGGGAGCTGTTTTTT
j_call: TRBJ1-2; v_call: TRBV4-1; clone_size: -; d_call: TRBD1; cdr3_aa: CASSLVFGQGSYGYTF; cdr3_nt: TGCGCCAGCAGCCTGGTTTTCGGACAGGGGAGCTATGGCTACACCTTC
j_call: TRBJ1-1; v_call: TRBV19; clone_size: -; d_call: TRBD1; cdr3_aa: CASSLQGSNTEAFF; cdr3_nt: TGTGCCAGTAGTTTACAGGGGTCGAACACTGAAGCTTTCTTT
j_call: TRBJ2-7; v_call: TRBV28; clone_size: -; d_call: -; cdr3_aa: CASSPTYEQYF; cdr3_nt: TGTGCCAGCAGCCCCACCTACGAGCAGTACTTC
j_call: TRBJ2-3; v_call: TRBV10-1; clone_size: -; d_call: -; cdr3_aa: CASRMGLPTDTQYF; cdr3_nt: TGCGCCAGCAGGATGGGACTCCCCACAGATACGCAGTATTTT
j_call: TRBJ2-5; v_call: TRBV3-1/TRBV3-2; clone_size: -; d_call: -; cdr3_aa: CASSQDRRQETQYF; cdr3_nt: TGTGCCAGCAGCCAAGATCGTAGACAAGAGACCCAGTACTTC
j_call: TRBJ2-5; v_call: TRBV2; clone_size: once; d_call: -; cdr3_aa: CASYYPWAQQETQYF; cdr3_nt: TGTGCCAGCTATTACCCGTGGGCGCAGCAAGAGACCCAGTACTTC
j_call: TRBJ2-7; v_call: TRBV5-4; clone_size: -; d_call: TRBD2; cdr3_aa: CASSSGGGMGYEQYF; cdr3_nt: TGTGCCAGCAGCTCGGGGGGGGGCATGGGCTACGAGCAGTACTTC
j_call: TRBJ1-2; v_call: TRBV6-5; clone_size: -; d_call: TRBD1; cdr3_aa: CASRRRDSGSLYTF; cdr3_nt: TGTGCCAGCAGACGTCGGGACAGCGGGTCTCTCTACACCTTC
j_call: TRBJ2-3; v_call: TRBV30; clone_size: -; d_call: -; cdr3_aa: CAWNPGDQFSQYF; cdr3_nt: TGTGCCTGGAACCCGGGGGATCAGTTCTCGCAGTATTTT
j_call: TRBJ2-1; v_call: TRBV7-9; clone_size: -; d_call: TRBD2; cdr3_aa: CASSSAGGAAYNEQFF; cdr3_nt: TGTGCCAGCAGCTCCGCCGGGGGGGCCGCCTACAATGAGCAGTTCTTC
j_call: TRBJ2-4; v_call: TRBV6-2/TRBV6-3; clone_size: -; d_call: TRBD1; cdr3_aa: CASSLWGQADIQYF; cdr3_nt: TGTGCCAGCAGTCTCTGGGGACAGGCTGACATTCAGTACTTC
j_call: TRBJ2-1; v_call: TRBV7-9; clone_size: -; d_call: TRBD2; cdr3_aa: CASSLLGRNYNEQFF; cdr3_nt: TGTGCCAGCAGCTTACTCGGGAGGAACTACAATGAGCAGTTCTTC
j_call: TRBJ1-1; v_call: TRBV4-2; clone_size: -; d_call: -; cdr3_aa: CASSQGANTDNTEAFF; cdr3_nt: TGTGCCAGCAGCCAAGGGGCGAACACAGATAACACTGAAGCTTTCTTT
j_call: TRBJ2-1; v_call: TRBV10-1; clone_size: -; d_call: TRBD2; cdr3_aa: CASSEVVGLAGKNEQFF; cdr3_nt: TGCGCCAGCAGTGAAGTCGTGGGACTAGCGGGGAAGAATGAGCAGTTCTTC
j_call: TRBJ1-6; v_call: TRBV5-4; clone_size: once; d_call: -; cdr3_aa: CASSPVGSLNSPLHF; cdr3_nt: TGTGCCAGCAGCCCCGTGGGCAGCCTTAATTCACCCCTCCACTTT
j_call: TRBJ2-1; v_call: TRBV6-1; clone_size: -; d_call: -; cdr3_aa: CASSENRETTHNEQFF; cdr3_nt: TGTGCCAGCAGTGAAAATAGGGAGACTACACACAATGAGCAGTTCTTC
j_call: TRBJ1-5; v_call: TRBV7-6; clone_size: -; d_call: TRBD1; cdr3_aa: CASSHTGGFNQPQHF; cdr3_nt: TGTGCCAGCAGCCACACAGGGGGCTTTAATCAGCCCCAGCATTTT
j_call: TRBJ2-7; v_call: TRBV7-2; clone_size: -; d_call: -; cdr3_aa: CASSLVASGRRIYEQYF; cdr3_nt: TGTGCCAGCAGCTTAGTGGCGTCTGGGCGCCGGATCTACGAGCAGTACTTC
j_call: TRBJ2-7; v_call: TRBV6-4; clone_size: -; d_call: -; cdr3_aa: CASTKTGRDEQYF; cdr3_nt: TGTGCCAGCACCAAGACAGGCCGAGACGAGCAGTACTTC
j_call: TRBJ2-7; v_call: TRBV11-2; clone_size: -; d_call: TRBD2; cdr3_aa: CASSLSGRPYEQYF; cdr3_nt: TGTGCCAGCAGCCTTAGCGGGAGACCCTACGAGCAGTACTTC
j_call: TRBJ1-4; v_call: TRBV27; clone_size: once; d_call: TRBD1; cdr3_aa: CASRDSSNEKLFF; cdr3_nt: TGTGCCAGCCGGGACAGCTCTAATGAAAAACTGTTTTTT
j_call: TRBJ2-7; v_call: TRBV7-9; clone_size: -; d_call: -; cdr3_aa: CASSLSSAGLSYEQYF; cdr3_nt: TGTGCCAGCAGCTTAAGTTCGGCAGGGTTGAGCTACGAGCAGTACTTC
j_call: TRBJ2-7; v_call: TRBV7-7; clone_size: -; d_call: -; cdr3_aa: CASSLDRGNEQYF; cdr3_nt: TGTGCTAGCAGCTTAGATCGGGGAAACGAGCAGTACTTC
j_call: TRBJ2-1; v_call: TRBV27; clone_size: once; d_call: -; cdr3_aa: CASSLYARGEQFF; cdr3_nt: TGTGCCAGCAGTTTATATGCTAGGGGAGAGCAGTTCTTC
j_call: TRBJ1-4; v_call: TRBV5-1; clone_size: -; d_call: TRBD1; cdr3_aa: CASSLAGQPIEKLFF; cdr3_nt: TGCGCCAGCAGCTTGGCGGGACAGCCGATTGAAAAACTGTTTTTT
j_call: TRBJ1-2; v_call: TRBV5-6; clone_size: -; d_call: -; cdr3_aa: CASSLATVNYGYTF; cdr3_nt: TGTGCCAGCAGCTTGGCGACAGTTAACTATGGCTACACCTTC
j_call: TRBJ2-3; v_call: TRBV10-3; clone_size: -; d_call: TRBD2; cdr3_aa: CAISERQRGSFRTDTQYF; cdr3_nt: TGTGCCATCAGTGAGAGACAGCGGGGGAGTTTCCGCACAGATACGCAGTATTTT
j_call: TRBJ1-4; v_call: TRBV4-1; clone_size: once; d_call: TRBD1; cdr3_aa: CASSQGTGTGDEKLFF; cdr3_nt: TGCGCCAGCAGCCAGGGAACCGGGACAGGGGATGAAAAACTGTTTTTT
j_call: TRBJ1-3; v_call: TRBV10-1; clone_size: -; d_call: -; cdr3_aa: CASRSSSGNTIYF; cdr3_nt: TGCGCCAGCAGGTCGAGCTCTGGAAACACCATATATTTT
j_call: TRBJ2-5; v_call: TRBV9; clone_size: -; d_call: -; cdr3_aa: CASSVGGEQETQYF; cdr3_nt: TGTGCCAGCAGCGTAGGTGGGGAGCAAGAGACCCAGTACTTC
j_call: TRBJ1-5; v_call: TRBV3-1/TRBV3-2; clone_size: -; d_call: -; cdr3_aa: CASSLGGMNQPQHF; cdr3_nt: TGTGCCAGCAGCCTCGGGGGGATGAATCAGCCCCAGCATTTT
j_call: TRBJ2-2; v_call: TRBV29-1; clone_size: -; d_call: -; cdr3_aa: CSVSVTGGELFF; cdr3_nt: TGCAGCGTTTCCGTGACTGGCGGGGAGCTGTTTTTT
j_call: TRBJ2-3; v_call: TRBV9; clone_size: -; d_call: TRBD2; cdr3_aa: CASSVAKTSGSSTDTQYF; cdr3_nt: TGTGCCAGCAGCGTAGCGAAGACTAGCGGTTCTAGCACAGATACGCAGTATTTT
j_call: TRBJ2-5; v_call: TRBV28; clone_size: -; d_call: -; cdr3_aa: CASSFGPTSQYF; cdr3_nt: TGTGCCAGCAGTTTTGGGCCCACGTCTCAGTACTTC
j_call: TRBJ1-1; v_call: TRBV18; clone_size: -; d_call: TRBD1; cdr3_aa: CASSLGTGNTEAFF; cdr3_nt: TGTGCCAGCTCACTTGGGACAGGGAACACTGAAGCTTTCTTT